The 25 T cell receptor beta chains below come from one sample, sequenced in a study of regulatory T cells in long-lasting Graves disease. The time point was: newly diagnosed GD, antithyroid drugs for less than 3 months. Isolated PBMC RNA provided the starting material for the TCR library. HTBI primers from iRepertoire and Arm-PCR of CDR3 regions yielded the TCR beta libraries. TCRdb used MiXCR to reprocess the multiplex PCR reads, holding one entry per CDR3 protein. The table records a few hundred thousand distinct CDR3 sequences, about 17% of them present only once. The data also belong to a second study, concerning T cells in Graves' hyperthyroidism and ophthalmopathy.

The source was peripheral blood mononuclear cells (PBMCs), collected at new diagnosis, from a patient treated with antithyroid drugs. The receptor source for this set is a woman between 18 and 29 years old with Graves disease.

This clonotype has a count of ten or more. This chain links TRBV28 with TRBJ2-3, with TRBD2 matching over 8 bases. CDR1 MDHEN and CDR2 SYDVKM come from the germline V gene. V was pared by 6 bases and J by 4 bases, with 6 bases of the junction left unmatched. This CDR3 contains 14 residues. The CDR3 here is CASSTGGPPDTQYF. CDR3 in DNA: TGTGCCAGCAGCACGGGAGGGCCCCCAGATACGCAGTATTTT.

This chain uses TRBV4-3 with TRBJ2-4; D is possibly TRBD1 or TRBD2 (6 bases each). The V gene's germline CDR1 is LGHNA and CDR2 YSLEER. Trimming cost V 6 bases and J 6 bases, with 24 bases left between them. The CDR3 is 17 residues long. Here the CDR3 reads CASRRLLQGRGANIQYF. CDR3 coding DNA: TGCGCCAGCAGACGACTCCTTCAGGGTAGGGGGGCAAACATTCAGTACTTC.

Many counts were recorded for this clonotype. The CDR3 DNA sequence: TGTGCCAGCAGCCGACAGTCGAGTCAGCCCCAGCATTTT. Protein sequence: CASSRQSSQPQHF. This chain joins TRBV12-3 or TRBV12-4 and TRBJ1-5, with a tentative D call TRBD1 (5 bases). The CDR3 covers 13 residues. The V and J ends lost 6 bases and 6 bases respectively, with 12 bases between them.

This clonotype was seen repeatedly, ten times or more. The chain carries TRBV7-2 and TRBJ2-5; TRBD2 agrees at 8 bases. Germline values: CDR1 SGHTA, CDR2 FQGNSA. The CDR3 spans 18 residues. With 1 base clipped from V and 5 bases from J, the junction kept 15 bases outside the gene matches. The CDR3 coding sequence is TGTGCCAGCAGCTTAGGGCCACGGAGCGGGAGAGTACAGGAGACCCAGTACTTC. It translates to CASSLGPRSGRVQETQYF. The full variable domain, with the rest looked up from reference TRBV7-2 and TRBJ2-5, is GAGVSQSPSNKVTEKGKDVELRCDPISGHTALYWYRQSLGQGLEFLIYFQGNSAPDKSGLPSDRFSAERTGGSVSTLTIQRTQQEDSAVYLCASSLGPRSGRVQETQYFGPGTRLLVL.

In its sample, this clonotype was seen many times. The chain links TRBV3-1 to TRBJ2-7; TRBD1 matches at 10 bases. The V gene's germline CDR1 is LGHDT and CDR2 YNNKEL (reference sequence). V shed 4 bases, J shed 6 bases, and the junction held 12 bases outside the gene matches. The CDR3 extends over 16 amino acids. The CDR3 reads CASSPSPGTGVREQYF. The CDR3 DNA is TGTGCCAGCAGCCCCAGTCCCGGGACAGGGGTGCGCGAGCAGTACTTC.

This clonotype has just a few counts. The chain links TRBV7-2 to TRBJ2-1; TRBD1 agrees at 7 bases. The V gene's germline CDR1 is SGHTA and CDR2 FQGNSA. The ends lost 4 bases at V and 9 bases at J; junction bases unmatched: 6. The CDR3 runs 13 residues. As DNA, the CDR3 is TGTGCCAGCAGCTACCAAGGGGGCAGTGAGCAGTTCTTC. It translates to CASSYQGGSEQFF.

Only a few counts were recorded for this clonotype. Because the CDR3's place on the DNA is in doubt, the DNA is left out and the CDR3 is given as listed by TCRdb. The chain couples TRBV28 to TRBJ1-5; the table calls TRBD1, which could not be checked here. Germline V gene sequence: CDR1 MDHEN, CDR2 SYDVKM. The length of the CDR3 is 15 amino acids, counting both ends. The CDR3 reads CASSLFGVGTGPAHF.

This clonotype was detected many times. The V and J genes are TRBV18 and TRBJ2-5, with D possibly matching TRBD1 (7 bases). V was pared by 5 bases and J by 4 bases, with 14 bases between. The V gene's germline CDR1 is KGHSH and CDR2 LQKENI. The CDR3 is made up of 14 amino acids. Here the CDR3 reads CASSERQGGETQYF. CDR3 bases: TGTGCCAGCTCAGAACGACAGGGAGGAGAGACCCAGTACTTC.

The V call is TRBV18, the J call TRBJ1-3; the D is unclear. Trimming shortened V by 3 bases and J by 4 bases, and 16 bases separated the two germline ends. Germline values: CDR1 KGHSH, CDR2 LQKENI. The CDR3 runs 16 residues. The CDR3 here is CASSPKLGAEGNTIYF. CDR3 sequence (DNA): TGTGCCAGCTCACCGAAATTGGGAGCGGAAGGAAACACCATATATTTT.

CDR3 DNA sequence: TGTGCCAGCAGCTTTAGGGGACCCGGGGAGCTGTTTTTT. Its translation: CASSFRGPGELFF. The genes are TRBV7-3 and TRBJ2-2, with D perhaps TRBD1 or TRBD2 (5 bases each). The CDR3 runs 13 residues. Germline assignment: CDR1 SGHTA and CDR2 FQGTGA. Trimming removed 3 bases at V and 6 bases at J, with 8 bases between.

The chain employs TRBV12-3 or TRBV12-4 and TRBJ2-3, with D perhaps matching TRBD2 (6 bases). Trimming cost V 2 bases and J 6 bases, with 21 bases left between them. This CDR3 contains 17 residues. In DNA, the CDR3 is TGTGCCAGCAGTTTAACCACGTTGGGGGGAGTAGGTGATACGCAGTATTTT. Residues: CASSLTTLGGVGDTQYF.

This clonotype was counted at least ten times. This chain uses TRBV20-1 with TRBJ2-1; 11 bases align to TRBD2. The germline CDR1 and CDR2 sequences are DFQATT and SNEGSKA (reference sequence). The V and J ends lost 6 bases and 8 bases, in that order; junction bases with no gene match: 6. The CDR3 totals 13 residues. CDR3 loop: CSALAGVIDEQFF. The CDR3 bases are TGCAGTGCACTAGCGGGAGTAATCGATGAGCAGTTCTTC.

This clonotype was seen a handful of times. This rearrangement joins TRBV10-2 to TRBJ2-5; D not certain. The CDR3 extends over 14 amino acids. Germline assignment: CDR1 WSHSY and CDR2 SAAADI. Trimming left V 2 bases short and J 1 base short, with 8 bases between. The CDR3 reads CASSEVASQETQYF. CDR3 nucleotide sequence: TGCGCCAGCAGTGAGGTGGCCAGCCAAGAGACCCAGTACTTC.

There are many counts of this clonotype. The rearrangement joins TRBV6-2 or TRBV6-3 to TRBJ2-7; 7 bases match TRBD1. The length of the CDR3 is 15 residues. Losses at the gene ends were 6 bases for V and 1 base for J; bases not matched to a gene: 9. From germline, CDR1 is MNHEY and CDR2 SVGEGT. The CDR3 here is CASRGTGTASYEQYF. The CDR3 DNA reads as TGTGCCAGCAGGGGTACCGGGACAGCATCCTACGAGCAGTACTTC.

The V call is TRBV7-2, the J call TRBJ2-2; TRBD2 is a possible D gene (6 bases). The germline V gene encodes CDR1 SGHTA and CDR2 FQGNSA. Trimming removed 2 bases at V and 3 bases at J, with 10 bases between. The CDR3 spans 15 residues. CDR3 residues: CASSLRSGYTGELFF. The CDR3, as DNA: TGTGCCAGCAGCTTACGTAGCGGTTACACCGGGGAGCTGTTTTTT.

This clonotype was counted between two and nine times. This chain joins TRBV19 and TRBJ1-1, with D hard to call. CDR3 length equals 10 residues. Germline-derived CDR1 and CDR2 are LNHDA and SQIVND (reference sequence). V was trimmed by 8 bases and J by 7 bases, leaving 8 bases between them. The CDR3 loop reads CASWRNEAFF. The CDR3 DNA is TGTGCCAGTTGGAGGAATGAAGCTTTCTTT.

This clonotype was counted between two and nine times. The V call is TRBV5-5, the J call TRBJ1-2; 9 positions match TRBD1. Looked up from germline, CDR1 is SGHKS and CDR2 is YYEKEE (reference sequence). Germline trimming cut 3 bases from V and 2 bases from J; bases unmatched to any gene: 8. CDR3 length: 16 residues. The CDR3 sequence: CASSYQGQGVNYGYTF. The DNA for the CDR3 is TGTGCCAGCAGCTATCAGGGACAGGGAGTAAACTATGGCTACACCTTC.

This clonotype was seen ten or more times. This chain joins TRBV27 and TRBJ1-1; the D gene is possibly TRBD1 (5 bases). The CDR3 covers 18 residues. Germline assignment: CDR1 MNHEY and CDR2 SMNVEV (reference sequence). The ends were cut back, 0 bases at V and 0 bases at J, with 17 bases in the middle. CDR3 nucleotides: TGTGCCAGCAGTTTATCGACATCTCCGGGGGGAGTGAACACTGAAGCTTTCTTT. Translated, it gives CASSLSTSPGGVNTEAFF.

This clonotype was seen repeatedly, ten times or more. J is TRBJ2-7 and V is TRBV7-9; TRBD1 agrees at 10 bases. Trimming cost V 6 bases and J 5 bases; bases outside gene matches: 13. Germline-derived CDR1 and CDR2 are SEHNR and FQNEAQ (reference sequence). The CDR3 loop spans 16 amino acids. The CDR3 DNA is TGTGCCAGCAGTGGATCGTTGGGACAGGGGTTCCACGAGCAGTACTTC. It yields the protein CASSGSLGQGFHEQYF.

The V and J genes are TRBV7-2 and TRBJ2-1; D gene uncertain. The CDR3 consists of 14 residues. Germline V lookup: CDR1 SGHTA, CDR2 FQGNSA. Trimming pared 2 bases from V and 0 bases from J, leaving 5 bases between. CDR3 coding DNA: TGTGCCAGCAGCTTAAGAGCCTCCTACAATGAGCAGTTCTTC. It translates to CASSLRASYNEQFF.

This clonotype showed up just a few times. V is TRBV6-1 and J is TRBJ2-1, with TRBD2 identical over 8 bases. J gave up 2 bases and V 6 bases, and 3 bases lay outside the gene matches. This CDR3 spans 14 amino acids. Per germline, CDR1 MNHNS and CDR2 SASEGT. The CDR3 is CASRAGGAYNEQFF. The CDR3 coding sequence is TGTGCCAGCAGGGCGGGAGGAGCCTACAATGAGCAGTTCTTC.

This clonotype was seen repeatedly, ten times or more. The chain combines TRBV27 with TRBJ2-7; 8 nucleotides align to TRBD2. The length of the CDR3 is 14 residues. The germline gives CDR1 MNHEY, CDR2 SMNVEV (reference sequence). The V and J ends lost 6 bases and 0 bases, in that order; junction bases with no gene match: 4. The CDR3 coding sequence is TGTGCCAGCAGCTTAGGGACTAGCTCCTACGAGCAGTACTTC. This sequence encodes CASSLGTSSYEQYF.

This clonotype was seen at least ten times. The rearrangement links TRBV7-6 to TRBJ2-3, with 11 bases that match TRBD2. J gave up 4 bases and V 5 bases, and 8 bases lay outside the gene matches. This CDR3 contains 16 residues. The germline gives CDR1 SGHVS, CDR2 FNYEAQ. The CDR3 region has the DNA TGTGCCAGCAGCCCCATAGCGGGAGGGTTGGCAGATACGCAGTATTTT. This translates into CASSPIAGGLADTQYF.

This clonotype was seen at least ten times. The V call is TRBV20-1, the J call TRBJ2-1; D gene ambiguous. The ends were cut back, 3 bases at V and 3 bases at J, with 9 bases in the middle. CDR1 and CDR2 (germline): DFQATT, SNEGSKA (reference sequence). The CDR3 covers 13 residues. The CDR3, as DNA: TGCAGTGCTAGTGATACTAACTACAATGAGCAGTTCTTC. This encodes CSASDTNYNEQFF.

This clonotype was detected many times. This chain uses TRBV28 with TRBJ2-5, with TRBD2 as a possible D gene (6 bases). Trimming removed 6 bases at V and 3 bases at J, with 11 bases between. CDR1 is MDHEN and CDR2 is SYDVKM in the germline V gene. This CDR3 is 13 amino acids long. In DNA, the CDR3 is TGTGCCAGCAGCCTATCTAGCGAAGAGACCCAGTACTTC. Protein sequence: CASSLSSEETQYF.